The 7 T cell receptor beta chains below all came from one sample that was sequenced in a study of prognosis after radiotherapy for stage I lung cancer. TCR beta CDR3 was amplified from genomic DNA by two-round multiplex PCR. For every TRBV and TRBJ gene, a specific primer was used in first-round PCR. TCRdb re-derived calls from the multiplex PCR reads in MiXCR, one entry per CDR3 protein. Here the sample spans some 39,000 distinct CDR3 sequences, around a quarter being singletons. Sample: PBMCs, taken before or after stereotactic body radiation therapy (not recorded which). The receptors shown here come from a donor aged 50 or older with non-small cell lung cancer.

This clonotype was seen many times. This chain uses TRBV5-8 with TRBJ1-5; tentative D call: TRBD1 (5 bases). The CDR3 contains 14 residues. Germline CDR1 is SGHTS and CDR2 is YDEGEE. V dropped 1 base and J dropped 4 bases, with 9 bases sitting between them. The CDR3 nucleotides are TGTGCCAGCAGCTTGTCAGGGTTTAATCAGCCCCAGCATTTT. Translating gives CASSLSGFNQPQHF.

Turning to this clonotype: This may be a read error, as it is one base from a much larger clone. The CDR3 coding sequence is TGTGCCAACAGAGCCGGGACAGGGGGCTATGAAAAACTGTTTTTT. Translating gives CANRAGTGGYEKLFF. The chain uses TRBV2 and TRBJ1-4, with 12 bases fitting TRBD1. Germline assignment: CDR1 SNHLY and CDR2 FYNNEI. V was pared by 10 bases and J by 6 bases, with 9 bases of the junction left unmatched. This CDR3 contains 15 residues.

Many counts were recorded for this clonotype. The chain combines TRBV5-1 with TRBJ2-5; 8 bases are a match to TRBD1. The trim removed 4 bases at V and 3 bases at J, leaving 5 bases unmatched. There are 14 residues in the CDR3. The germline V gene encodes CDR1 SGHRS and CDR2 YFSETQ. Here the CDR3 reads CASSPGGLEETQYF. The DNA for the CDR3 is TGCGCCAGCAGCCCAGGGGGCCTTGAAGAGACCCAGTACTTC.

J is TRBJ2-7 and V is TRBV20-1, with D hard to call. Trimming left V 6 bases short and J 2 bases short, with 17 bases between. Germline V lookup: CDR1 DFQATT, CDR2 SNEGSKA (reference sequence). This CDR3 has 14 amino acids. CDR3 sequence (DNA): TGCAGTGCCCCGGCTGGGCAGGCGACCTACGAGCAGTACTTC. Protein sequence: CSAPAGQATYEQYF.

This clonotype was seen many times. The chain recombines TRBV9 with TRBJ2-1; D possibly corresponds to TRBD2 (6 bases). The CDR3 contains 15 residues. V was pared by 4 bases and J by 3 bases, with 14 bases between. Germline-derived CDR1 and CDR2 are SGDLS and YYNGEE. CDR3 nucleotides: TGTGCCAGCAGCCCCCGACTAGTCGACTACAATGAGCAGTTCTTC. It codes for CASSPRLVDYNEQFF.

V is TRBV27 and J is TRBJ1-1, with D hard to call. Germline V gene sequence: CDR1 MNHEY, CDR2 SMNVEV (reference sequence). CDR3 size: 14 residues. V was cut by 9 bases and J by 2 bases, with 16 bases left in between. The DNA for the CDR3 is TGTGCCAGTTTATCAGGACGGCATAACACTGAAGCTTTCTTT. It translates to CASLSGRHNTEAFF.

The gene calls are TRBV5-6 and TRBJ2-3; TRBD1 might be the D (6 bases). This CDR3 spans 15 amino acids. Germline assignment: CDR1 SGHDT and CDR2 YYEEEE. V was pared by 4 bases and J by 1 base, with 13 bases between. The CDR3 DNA is TGTGCCAGCAGCCGTACAGGGAAAGGCACAGATACGCAGTATTTT. This encodes CASSRTGKGTDTQYF.